The rows below give T cell receptor beta chains drawn from one sample of a study of lymphopenia after photon versus proton radiotherapy. TCRdb's table, derived via immunoSEQ multiplex PCR, lists solely in-frame clones and lacks some. The sample shows fewer than 25,000 clones, 84% of them seen only once. The source was peripheral blood, collected from a patient treated with photon-based radiotherapy. These receptors were collected from a man in his forties with gastric cancer. The CDR3 runs from the conserved cysteine through the conserved F or W. The D gene is left open where the match is weak. The listing skips clone size in some rows; elsewhere it reads once, few, many or a size class.

15	TRBV28	NA	NA	TRBJ2-7	CASSSRGSSAYEQYF	TGTGCCAGCAGTTCCAGGGGTTCCTCAGCCTACGAGCAGTACTTC
13	TRBV11-1	NA	NA	TRBJ2-7	CASSPGASYEQYF	TGTGCCAGCAGTCCCGGGGCCTCCTACGAGCAGTACTTC
14	TRBV19	NA	TRBD1	TRBJ1-2	CATKPTGAGYGYTF	TGTGCCACCAAACCAACAGGGGCGGGCTATGGCTACACCTTC
13	TRBV5-4	NA	NA	TRBJ1-2	CASSLSRSYGYTF	TGTGCCAGCAGCTTGTCCAGAAGCTATGGCTACACCTTC
13	TRBV7-2	NA	NA	TRBJ2-7	CASSSRVVYEQYF	TGTGCCAGCAGCTCCAGGGTCGTCTACGAGCAGTACTTC
15	TRBV7-2	NA	TRBD1	TRBJ1-6	CASSLDSTGDSPLHF	TGTGCCAGCAGCTTAGATTCGACAGGGGATTCACCCCTCCACTTT
13	TRBV6-1	NA	NA	TRBJ2-1	CAIPGNLYNEQFF	TGTGCCATCCCCGGGAACCTGTACAATGAGCAGTTCTTC
12	TRBV30	NA	NA	TRBJ1-1	CAWSESEGEAFF	TGTGCCTGGAGTGAGTCGGAAGGGGAAGCTTTCTTT
16	TRBV13	NA	TRBD1	TRBJ1-6	CASSLGQGNVDSPLHF	TGTGCCAGCAGCTTAGGACAGGGGAATGTTGATTCACCCCTCCACTTT
16	TRBV15	NA	NA	TRBJ1-5	CATSRDPGQGNQPQHF	TGTGCCACCAGCAGAGATCCCGGCCAGGGCAATCAGCCCCAGCATTTT
12	TRBV9	NA	NA	TRBJ2-7	CASGRKAYEQYF	TGTGCCAGCGGGAGAAAAGCTTACGAGCAGTACTTC
12	TRBV19	NA	TRBD1	TRBJ1-3	CASSIQGDTIYF	TGTGCCAGTAGTATACAGGGGGACACCATATATTTT
13	TRBV9	NA	TRBD1	TRBJ1-4	CASSGDSLEKLFF	TGTGCCAGCAGCGGGGACAGTTTAGAAAAACTGTTTTTT
15	TRBV6-5	NA	TRBD2	TRBJ2-1	CASTQASGGANEQFF	TGTGCCAGCACCCAAGCCAGCGGGGGGGCCAATGAGCAGTTCTTC
15	TRBV7-9	NA	TRBD1	TRBJ1-1	CASRPDRGQETEAFF	TGTGCCAGCAGACCAGACAGGGGGCAGGAGACTGAAGCTTTCTTT
14	TRBV29-1	NA	NA	TRBJ2-7	CSADGGRGSDEQYF	TGCAGCGCCGACGGGGGCAGGGGCTCTGACGAGCAGTACTTC
15	TRBV6-5	few	NA	TRBJ1-4	CASSLQGFAGEKLFF	TGTGCCAGCAGTCTACAGGGATTCGCAGGGGAAAAACTGTTTTTT
11	TRBV4-3	NA	NA	TRBJ1-1	CASSHGGEAFF	TGCGCCAGCAGCCACGGGGGCGAGGCTTTCTTT
14	TRBV5-1	NA	TRBD1	TRBJ1-2	CASSLDRGNYGYTF	TGCGCCAGCAGCTTGGACAGGGGAAACTATGGCTACACCTTC
12	TRBV5-1	NA	TRBD1	TRBJ2-7	CASSWDRDEQYF	TGCGCCAGCAGCTGGGACAGGGACGAGCAGTACTTC
16	TRBV7-2	NA	TRBD2	TRBJ2-7	CASSEWTSGFDYEQYF	TGTGCCAGCAGCGAATGGACTAGCGGGTTTGATTACGAGCAGTACTTC
16	TRBV7-2	NA	TRBD2	TRBJ2-1	CASSSLAGGKLNEQFF	TGTGCCAGCAGCTCCCTAGCGGGGGGGAAGCTCAATGAGCAGTTCTTC
13	TRBV30	NA	NA	TRBJ1-3	CAWEGSSRNTIYF	TGTGCCTGGGAGGGCAGTTCTAGAAACACCATATATTTT
15	TRBV7-2	NA	TRBD1	TRBJ2-7	CASSPVPGQGFEQYF	TGTGCCAGCAGCCCGGTCCCGGGACAGGGTTTCGAGCAGTACTTC
13	TRBV9	NA	NA	TRBJ1-5	CASSGFGNQPQHF	TGTGCCAGCAGCGGGTTCGGCAATCAGCCCCAGCATTTT
15	TRBV10-3	NA	TRBD1	TRBJ2-3	CAISSRGQGTDTQYF	TGTGCCATCTCGAGCAGGGGGCAGGGCACAGATACGCAGTATTTT
13	TRBV29-1	NA	NA	TRBJ2-7	CSVVDGISYEQYF	TGCAGCGTTGTGGACGGGATCTCCTACGAGCAGTACTTC
14	TRBV7-2	few	TRBD1	TRBJ1-2	CASTIQGLNYGYTF	TGTGCCAGCACCATACAGGGGCTAAACTATGGCTACACCTTC
18	TRBV29-1	NA	TRBD1	TRBJ1-2	CSVEDLGRTGGFFYGYTF	TGCAGCGTTGAAGATCTTGGAAGGACAGGGGGCTTCTTCTATGGCTACACCTTC
13	TRBV25-1	NA	NA	TRBJ1-1	CASSEGSDTEAFF	TGTGCCAGCAGTGAGGGATCGGACACTGAAGCTTTCTTT
13	TRBV29-1	NA	NA	TRBJ1-4	CSVEVGQGEKLFF	TGCAGCGTTGAAGTTGGGCAGGGTGAAAAACTGTTTTTT
11	TRBV5-1	NA	NA	TRBJ1-1	CASSLVLEAFF	TGCGCCAGCAGCTTGGTCTTGGAAGCTTTCTTT
16	TRBV7-9	NA	TRBD1	TRBJ2-7	CASSPAAGQGAREQYF	TGTGCCAGCAGCCCAGCGGCGGGACAGGGGGCGCGGGAGCAGTACTTC
13	TRBV19	once	NA	TRBJ1-1	CASSPRLLQGAFF	TGTGCCAGTAGTCCTCGACTCCTTCAGGGAGCTTTCTTT
16	TRBV5-4	NA	TRBD2	TRBJ2-3	CASSLGGGGPTDTQYF	TGTGCCAGCAGCTTGGGCGGGGGGGGCCCAACAGATACGCAGTATTTT
18	TRBV6-9	NA	NA	TRBJ1-6	CASSYWRQSSSYNSPLHF	TGTGCCAGCAGTTATTGGAGACAGTCCAGCTCCTATAATTCACCCCTCCACTTT
14	TRBV10-3	NA	NA	TRBJ1-1	CAISGQGLNTEAFF	TGTGCCATCAGTGGGCAGGGCCTGAACACTGAAGCTTTCTTT
15	TRBV19	NA	TRBD1	TRBJ1-6	CASSLPTGGVTPLHF	TGTGCCAGTAGTCTACCGACAGGGGGCGTGACACCCCTCCACTTT
13	TRBV7-3	NA	NA	TRBJ2-5	CASTVPFQETQYF	TGTGCCAGCACCGTCCCTTTCCAAGAGACCCAGTACTTC
15	TRBV5-1	NA	NA	TRBJ1-2	CASSLAGRTNYGYTF	TGCGCCAGCAGCTTGGCCGGGCGGACAAACTATGGCTACACCTTC
13	TRBV27	NA	NA	TRBJ2-7	CASSLSGSYEQYF	TGTGCCAGCAGTTTATCGGGCTCCTACGAGCAGTACTTC
15	TRBV6-5	NA	TRBD1	TRBJ2-5	CASTDMGQGQETQYF	TGTGCCAGCACAGACATGGGACAGGGGCAAGAGACCCAGTACTTC
13	TRBV15	once	TRBD1	TRBJ2-5	CATTPGQQETQYF	TGTGCCACCACCCCGGGACAGCAAGAGACCCAGTACTTC
14	TRBV11-2	NA	TRBD2	TRBJ2-5	CASSFGASGETQYF	TGTGCCAGCAGCTTTGGGGCTAGCGGGGAGACCCAGTACTTC
13	TRBV7-3	NA	NA	TRBJ2-7	CASSFGGGGEQYF	TGTGCCAGCAGCTTCGGAGGGGGAGGCGAGCAGTACTTC
18	TRBV6-1	NA	NA	TRBJ1-4	CASSDGGSWSATNEKLFF	TGTGCCAGCAGTGATGGTGGCAGTTGGTCGGCAACTAATGAAAAACTGTTTTTT
11	TRBV30	NA	NA	TRBJ1-1	CAWSSWAEAFF	TGTGCCTGGAGTAGCTGGGCTGAAGCTTTCTTT
17	TRBV6-1	NA	NA	TRBJ1-3	CASSEAPGPSSGNTIYF	TGTGCCAGCAGTGAAGCTCCCGGACCGAGCTCTGGAAACACCATATATTTT
14	TRBV7-2	few	NA	TRBJ1-3	CASSPGTSGNTIYF	TGTGCCAGCAGCCCCGGGACCTCTGGAAACACCATATATTTT
14	TRBV9	NA	TRBD1	TRBJ1-1	CASSRGQGNTEAFF	TGTGCCAGCAGCAGGGGGCAGGGGAACACTGAAGCTTTCTTT
14	TRBV6-1	once	NA	TRBJ2-5	CASSEVAYQETQYF	TGTGCCAGCAGTGAAGTTGCGTACCAAGAGACCCAGTACTTC
15	TRBV7-6	NA	TRBD2	TRBJ2-7	CASSSGLTPTYEQYF	TGTGCCAGCAGCTCGGGACTAACCCCTACCTACGAGCAGTACTTC
14	TRBV5-4	once	NA	TRBJ1-2	CASSLAYRARGYTF	TGTGCCAGCAGCTTGGCCTACAGGGCCAGAGGCTACACCTTC
16	TRBV5-6	NA	NA	TRBJ2-1	CASSLGRPVSYNEQFF	TGTGCCAGCAGCTTGGGTAGACCAGTCTCCTACAATGAGCAGTTCTTC